The 2 T cell receptor beta chains below come from one sample, sequenced in a study of beta chain features in type 1 diabetes. Study results and caveats: Shorter TCRB CDR3s, moderately but significantly so, were found in Type 1 diabetes patients in all four CD4+ subsets.

Of the isolated RNA, all was reverse transcribed, and so the sequenced material was expressed TCRB transcripts. Only in-frame clones appear in the TCRdb table, and some are missing; sequencing was by immunoSEQ multiplex PCR. The table has around 150,000 clones, 50% to 70% seen once. No antigen has been identified for these receptors. Source material: naive CD4+ T cells from blood. The receptors here all came from a man aged 25-45 years with type 1 diabetes.

The chain carries TRBV9 and TRBJ2-7; TRBD2 matches 8 bases. The CDR3 loop spans 13 amino acids. Trimming cost V 1 base and J 6 bases; bases outside gene matches: 3. CDR1 is SGDLS and CDR2 is YYNGEE in the germline V gene. The CDR3 loop reads CASSVTAGGEQYF. Written as DNA, the CDR3 is TGTGCCAGCAGCGTAACTGCGGGGGGCGAGCAGTACTTC. The full variable domain, with the rest looked up from reference TRBV9 and TRBJ2-7, is DSGVTQTPKHLITATGQRVTLRCSPRSGDLSVYWYQQSLDQGLQFLIQYYNGEERAKGNILERFSAQQFPDLHSELNLSSLELGDSALYFCASSVTAGGEQYFGPGTRLTVT.

V usage is TRBV5-4 and J usage is TRBJ2-7, with D uncertain. The V gene's germline CDR1 is SGHNT and CDR2 YYREEE (reference sequence). The ends were cut back, 4 bases at V and 9 bases at J, with 17 bases in the middle. The CDR3 has 13 amino acids. CDR3 DNA: TGTGCCAGCAGCACCGAGACTCGGGCTCGGCAGTACTTC. It yields the protein CASSTETRARQYF.